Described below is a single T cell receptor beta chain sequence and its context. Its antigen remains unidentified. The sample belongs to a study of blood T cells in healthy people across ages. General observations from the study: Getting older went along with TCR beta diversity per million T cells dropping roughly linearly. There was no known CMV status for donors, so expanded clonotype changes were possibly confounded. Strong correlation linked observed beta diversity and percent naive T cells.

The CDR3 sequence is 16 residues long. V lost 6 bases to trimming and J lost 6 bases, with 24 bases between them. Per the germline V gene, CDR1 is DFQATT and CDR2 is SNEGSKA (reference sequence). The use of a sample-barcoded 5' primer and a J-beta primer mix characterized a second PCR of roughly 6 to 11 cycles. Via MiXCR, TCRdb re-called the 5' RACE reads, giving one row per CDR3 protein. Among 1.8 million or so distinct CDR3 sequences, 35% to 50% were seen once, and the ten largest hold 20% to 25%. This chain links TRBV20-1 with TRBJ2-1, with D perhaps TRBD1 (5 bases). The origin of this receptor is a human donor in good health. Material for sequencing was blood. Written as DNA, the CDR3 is TGCAGTGCCCCCTTCGTTGAGTCCAGGGTAGGCAATGAGCAGTTCTTC. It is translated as CSAPFVESRVGNEQFF.